The sequence of this TCR beta chain was determined in a study of cytomegalovirus exposure and HLA in healthy donors. Study-wide results and caveats: Information on immune exposure was restricted to one variable (CMV serostatus).

PCR was performed using 60 Vbeta and 13 Jbeta primers. TCRdb keeps only in-frame clones here, not all; method: immunoSEQ multiplex PCR. The sample has roughly 150,000 clones, 82% seen once. Trimming at V came to 0 bases and at J to 2 bases, leaving 4 bases not matched to a gene. The CDR3 runs to 16 residues. Germline V gene lookup returns CDR1 LNHNV and CDR2 YYDKDF (reference sequence). Of note for this clone: Its antigen is unknown.

The chain uses TRBV15 and TRBJ2-3; 8 bases match TRBD2. This sequence was found in a woman in her forties or fifties in good health and CMV-seropositive. Specimen: PBMCs. In DNA form, the CDR3 reads TGTGCCACCAGCAGAGACCCAGCGGGGGCCACAGATACGCAGTATTTT. Translating gives CATSRDPAGATDTQYF. The whole variable domain, filled in from reference TRBV15 and TRBJ2-3, reads DAMVIQNPRYQVTQFGKPVTLSCSQTLNHNVMYWYQQKSSQAPKLLFHYYDKDFNNEADTPDNFQSRRPNTSFCFLDIRSPGLGDTAMYLCATSRDPAGATDTQYFGPGTRLTVL.